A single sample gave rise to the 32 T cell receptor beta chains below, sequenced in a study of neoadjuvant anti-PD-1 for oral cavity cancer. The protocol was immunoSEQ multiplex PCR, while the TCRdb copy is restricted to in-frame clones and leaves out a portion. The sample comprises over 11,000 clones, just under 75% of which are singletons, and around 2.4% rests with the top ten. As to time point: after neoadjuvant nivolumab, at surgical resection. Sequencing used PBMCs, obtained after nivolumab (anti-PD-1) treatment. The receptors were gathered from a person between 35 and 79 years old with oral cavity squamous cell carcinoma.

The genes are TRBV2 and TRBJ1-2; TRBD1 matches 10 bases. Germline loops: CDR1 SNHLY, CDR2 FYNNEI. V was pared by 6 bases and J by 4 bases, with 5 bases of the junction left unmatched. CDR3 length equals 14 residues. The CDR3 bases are TGTGCCAGCAGCACCGGGACAGGGGTCTATGGCTACACCTTC. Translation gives CASSTGTGVYGYTF.

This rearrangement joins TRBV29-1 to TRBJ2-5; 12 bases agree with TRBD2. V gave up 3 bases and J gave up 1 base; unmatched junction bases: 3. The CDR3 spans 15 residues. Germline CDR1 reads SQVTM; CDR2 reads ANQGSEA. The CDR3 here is CSVDGLAGLQETQYF. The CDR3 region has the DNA TGCAGCGTTGATGGACTAGCGGGGCTCCAAGAGACCCAGTACTTC.

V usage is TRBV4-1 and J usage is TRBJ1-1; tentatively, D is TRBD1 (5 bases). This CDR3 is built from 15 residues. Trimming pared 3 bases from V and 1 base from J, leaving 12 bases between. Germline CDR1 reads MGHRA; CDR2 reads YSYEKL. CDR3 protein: CASSQGQFKNTEAFF. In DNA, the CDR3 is TGCGCCAGCAGCCAGGGGCAATTTAAGAACACTGAAGCTTTCTTT.

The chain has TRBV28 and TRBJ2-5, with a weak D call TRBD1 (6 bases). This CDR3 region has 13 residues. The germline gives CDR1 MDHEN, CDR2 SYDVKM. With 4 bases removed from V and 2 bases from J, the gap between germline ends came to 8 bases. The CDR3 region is CASSYREQETQYF. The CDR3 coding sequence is TGTGCCAGCAGTTACAGGGAACAAGAGACCCAGTACTTC.

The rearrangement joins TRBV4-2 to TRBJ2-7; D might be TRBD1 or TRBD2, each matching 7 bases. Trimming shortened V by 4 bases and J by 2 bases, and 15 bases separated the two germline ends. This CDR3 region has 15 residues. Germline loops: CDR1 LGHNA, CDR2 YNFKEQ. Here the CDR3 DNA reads TGTGCCAGCAGCCCTCCAGGGGGAGGGACCTACGAGCAGTACTTC. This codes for CASSPPGGGTYEQYF.

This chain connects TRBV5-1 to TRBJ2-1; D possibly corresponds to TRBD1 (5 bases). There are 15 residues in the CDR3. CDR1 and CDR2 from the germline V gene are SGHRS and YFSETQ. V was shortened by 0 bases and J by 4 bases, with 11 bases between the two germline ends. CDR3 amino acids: CASSLEGAQYNEQFF. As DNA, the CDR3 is TGCGCCAGCAGCTTGGAAGGGGCTCAGTACAATGAGCAGTTCTTC.

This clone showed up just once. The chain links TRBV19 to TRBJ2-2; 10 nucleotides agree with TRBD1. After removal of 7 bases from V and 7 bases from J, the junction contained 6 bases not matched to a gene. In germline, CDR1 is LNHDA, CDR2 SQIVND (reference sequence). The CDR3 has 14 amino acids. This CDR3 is CASTADRGVGELFF. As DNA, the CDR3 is TGTGCCAGTACCGCGGACAGGGGGGTCGGGGAGCTGTTTTTT.

Here the CDR3 reads CAWSPTGPANYGYTF. In DNA, the CDR3 is TGTGCCTGGAGTCCAACAGGGCCAGCTAACTATGGCTACACCTTC. This chain links TRBV30 with TRBJ1-2; tentative D call: TRBD1 (6 bases). With 2 bases removed from V and 0 bases from J, the gap between germline ends came to 13 bases. Germline values: CDR1 GTSNPN, CDR2 SVGIG (reference sequence). The CDR3 has 15 residues. Combining the CDR3 with reference TRBV30 and TRBJ1-2 gives the whole variable domain SQTIHQWPATLVQPVGSPLSLECTVEGTSNPNLYWYRQAAGRGLQLLFYSVGIGQISSEVPQNLSASRPQDRQFILSSKKLLLSDSGFYLCAWSPTGPANYGYTFGSGTRLTVV.

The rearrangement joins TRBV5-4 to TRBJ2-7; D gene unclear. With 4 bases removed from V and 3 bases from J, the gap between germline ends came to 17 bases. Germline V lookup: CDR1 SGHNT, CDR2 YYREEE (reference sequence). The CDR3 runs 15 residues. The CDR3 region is CASSAGPNTNYEQYF. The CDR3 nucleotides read TGTGCCAGCAGCGCCGGACCAAACACAAACTACGAGCAGTACTTC. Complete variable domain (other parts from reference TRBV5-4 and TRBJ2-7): ETGVTQSPTHLIKTRGQQVTLRCSSQSGHNTVSWYQQALGQGPQFIFQYYREEENGRGNFPPRFSGLQFPNYSSELNVNALELDDSALYLCASSAGPNTNYEQYFGPGTRLTVT.

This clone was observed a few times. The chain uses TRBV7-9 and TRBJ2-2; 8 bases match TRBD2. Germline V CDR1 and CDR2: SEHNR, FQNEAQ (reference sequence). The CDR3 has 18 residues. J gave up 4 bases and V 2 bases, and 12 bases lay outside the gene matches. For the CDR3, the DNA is TGTGCCAGCAGCTTACGGGTAGCGGGAAGACGGTTCACCGGGGAGCTGTTTTTT. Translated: CASSLRVAGRRFTGELFF.

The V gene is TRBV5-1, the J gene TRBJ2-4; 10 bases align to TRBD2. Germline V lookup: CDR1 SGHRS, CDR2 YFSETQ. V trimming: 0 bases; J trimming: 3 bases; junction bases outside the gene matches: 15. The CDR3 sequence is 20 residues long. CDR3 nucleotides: TGCGCCAGCAGCTTGGCCGTCGGGATACTACAGCGGGAGGGCAAAAACATTCAGTACTTC. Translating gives CASSLAVGILQREGKNIQYF.

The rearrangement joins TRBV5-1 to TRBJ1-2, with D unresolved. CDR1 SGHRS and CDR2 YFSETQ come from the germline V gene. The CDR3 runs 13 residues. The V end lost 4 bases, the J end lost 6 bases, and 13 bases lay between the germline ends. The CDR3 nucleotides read TGCGCCAGCAGCGTGGGAATGACACATGGCTACACCTTC. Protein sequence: CASSVGMTHGYTF. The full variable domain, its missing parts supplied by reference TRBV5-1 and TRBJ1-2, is KAGVTQTPRYLIKTRGQQVTLSCSPISGHRSVSWYQQTPGQGLQFLFEYFSETQRNKGNFPGRFSGRQFSNSRSEMNVSTLELGDSALYLCASSVGMTHGYTFGSGTRLTVV.

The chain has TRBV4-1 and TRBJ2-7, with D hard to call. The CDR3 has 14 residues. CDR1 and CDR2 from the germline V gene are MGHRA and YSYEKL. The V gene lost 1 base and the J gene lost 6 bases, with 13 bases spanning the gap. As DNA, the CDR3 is TGCGCCAGCAGCCAAGTCGGGTTTTTGGGCGAGCAGTACTTC. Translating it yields CASSQVGFLGEQYF.

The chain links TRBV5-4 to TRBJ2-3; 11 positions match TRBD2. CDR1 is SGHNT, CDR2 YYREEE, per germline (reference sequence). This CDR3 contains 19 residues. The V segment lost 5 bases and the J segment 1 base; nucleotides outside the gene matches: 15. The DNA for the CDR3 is TGTGCCAGCAGAATTCTAGCGGGGGGATCCGAAACGCGCACAGATACGCAGTATTTT. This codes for CASRILAGGSETRTDTQYF.

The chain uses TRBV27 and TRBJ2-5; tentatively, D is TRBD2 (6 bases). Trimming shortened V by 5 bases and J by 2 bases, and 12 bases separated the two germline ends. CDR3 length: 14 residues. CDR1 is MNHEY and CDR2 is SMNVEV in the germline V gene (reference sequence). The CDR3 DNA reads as TGTGCCAGCAGTCCTGAGGCGGGGCAAGAGACCCAGTACTTC. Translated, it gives CASSPEAGQETQYF.

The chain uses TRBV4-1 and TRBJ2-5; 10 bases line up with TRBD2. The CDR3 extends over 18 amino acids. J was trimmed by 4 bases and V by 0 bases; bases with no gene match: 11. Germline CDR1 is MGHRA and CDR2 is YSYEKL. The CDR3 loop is CASSQDAAGGPWGETQYF. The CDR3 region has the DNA TGCGCCAGCAGCCAAGATGCAGCGGGAGGGCCTTGGGGAGAGACCCAGTACTTC.

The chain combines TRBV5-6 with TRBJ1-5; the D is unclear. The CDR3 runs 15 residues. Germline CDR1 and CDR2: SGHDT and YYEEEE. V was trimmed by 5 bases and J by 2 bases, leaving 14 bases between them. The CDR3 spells CASSRLRVGNQPQHF. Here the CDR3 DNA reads TGTGCCAGCAGTCGGCTACGGGTCGGCAATCAGCCCCAGCATTTT. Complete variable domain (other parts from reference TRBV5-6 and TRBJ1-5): DAGVTQSPTHLIKTRGQQVTLRCSPKSGHDTVSWYQQALGQGPQFIFQYYEEEERQRGNFPDRFSGHQFPNYSSELNVNALLLGDSALYLCASSRLRVGNQPQHFGDGTRLSIL.

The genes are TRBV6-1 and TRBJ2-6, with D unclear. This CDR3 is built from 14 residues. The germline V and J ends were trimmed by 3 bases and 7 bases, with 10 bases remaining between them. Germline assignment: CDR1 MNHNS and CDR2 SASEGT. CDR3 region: CASSDSLNANVLTF. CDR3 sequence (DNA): TGTGCCAGCAGTGACTCCCTGAATGCCAACGTCCTGACTTTC.

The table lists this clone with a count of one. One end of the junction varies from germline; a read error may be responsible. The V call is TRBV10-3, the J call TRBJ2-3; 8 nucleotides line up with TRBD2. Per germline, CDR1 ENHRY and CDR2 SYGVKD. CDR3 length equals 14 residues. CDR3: CAIGESGGTDTQYF. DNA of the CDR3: TGTGCCATCGGTGAGAGCGGGGGAACAGATACGCAGTATTTT.

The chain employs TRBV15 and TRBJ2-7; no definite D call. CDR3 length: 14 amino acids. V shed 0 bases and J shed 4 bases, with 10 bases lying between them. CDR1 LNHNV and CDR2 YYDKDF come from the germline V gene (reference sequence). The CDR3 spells CATSRDSGGYEQYF. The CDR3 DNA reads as TGTGCCACCAGCAGAGATTCGGGCGGTTACGAGCAGTACTTC.

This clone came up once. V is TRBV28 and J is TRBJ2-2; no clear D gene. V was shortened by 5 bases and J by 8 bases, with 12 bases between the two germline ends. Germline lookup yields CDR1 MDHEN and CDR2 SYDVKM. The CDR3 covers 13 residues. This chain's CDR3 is CASSPSAVGELFF. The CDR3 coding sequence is TGTGCCAGCAGTCCATCTGCCGTGGGGGAGCTGTTTTTT.

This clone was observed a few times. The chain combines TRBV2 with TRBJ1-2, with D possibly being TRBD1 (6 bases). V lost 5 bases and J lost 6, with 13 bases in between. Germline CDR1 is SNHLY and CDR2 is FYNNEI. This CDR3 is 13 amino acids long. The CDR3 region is CASSFPGGDGYTF. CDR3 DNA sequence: TGTGCCAGCAGTTTTCCTGGGGGCGATGGCTACACCTTC.

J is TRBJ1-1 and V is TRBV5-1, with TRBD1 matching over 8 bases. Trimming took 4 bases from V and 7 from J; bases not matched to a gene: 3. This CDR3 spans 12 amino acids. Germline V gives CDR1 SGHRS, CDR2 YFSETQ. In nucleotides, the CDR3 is TGCGCCAGCAGCGCAGGACAGGGTGAAGCTTTCTTT. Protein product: CASSAGQGEAFF.

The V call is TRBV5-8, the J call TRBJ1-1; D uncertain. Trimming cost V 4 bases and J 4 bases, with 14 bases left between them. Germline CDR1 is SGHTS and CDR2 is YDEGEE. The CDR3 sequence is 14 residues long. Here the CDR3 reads CASSTAGWGTEAFF. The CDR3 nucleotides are TGTGCCAGCAGCACGGCGGGGTGGGGCACTGAAGCTTTCTTT.

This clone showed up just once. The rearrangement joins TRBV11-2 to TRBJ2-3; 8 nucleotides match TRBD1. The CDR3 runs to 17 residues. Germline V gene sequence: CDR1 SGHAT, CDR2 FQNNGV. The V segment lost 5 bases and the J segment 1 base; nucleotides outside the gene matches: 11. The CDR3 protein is CASSVTRQGKGTDTQYF. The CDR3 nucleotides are TGTGCCAGCAGCGTAACCAGACAGGGGAAGGGCACAGATACGCAGTATTTT.

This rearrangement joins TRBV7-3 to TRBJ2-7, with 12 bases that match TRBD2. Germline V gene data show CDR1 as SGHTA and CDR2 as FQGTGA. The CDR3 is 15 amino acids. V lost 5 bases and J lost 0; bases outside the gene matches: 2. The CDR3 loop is CASSPTSGSSYEQYF. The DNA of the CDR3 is TGTGCCAGCAGCCCGACTAGCGGGAGCTCCTACGAGCAGTACTTC.

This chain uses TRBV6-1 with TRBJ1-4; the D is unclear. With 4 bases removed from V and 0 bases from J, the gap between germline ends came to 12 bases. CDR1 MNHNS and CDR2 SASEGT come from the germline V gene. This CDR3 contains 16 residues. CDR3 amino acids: CASSGEPITTNEKLFF. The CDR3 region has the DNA TGTGCCAGCAGTGGTGAGCCGATTACAACTAATGAAAAACTGTTTTTT.

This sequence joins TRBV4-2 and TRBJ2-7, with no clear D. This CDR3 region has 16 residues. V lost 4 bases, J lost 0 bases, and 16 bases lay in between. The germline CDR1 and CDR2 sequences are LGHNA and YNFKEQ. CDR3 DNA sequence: TGTGCCAGCAGCCGGATAGACTCGCGAAGCTCCTACGAGCAGTACTTC. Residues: CASSRIDSRSSYEQYF.

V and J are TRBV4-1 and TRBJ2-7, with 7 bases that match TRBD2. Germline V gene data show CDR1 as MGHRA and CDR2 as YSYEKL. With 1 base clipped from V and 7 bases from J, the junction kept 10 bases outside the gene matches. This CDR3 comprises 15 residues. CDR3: CASSQVGRKAGEQYF. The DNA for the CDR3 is TGCGCCAGCAGCCAAGTTGGCAGAAAAGCGGGAGAGCAGTACTTC.

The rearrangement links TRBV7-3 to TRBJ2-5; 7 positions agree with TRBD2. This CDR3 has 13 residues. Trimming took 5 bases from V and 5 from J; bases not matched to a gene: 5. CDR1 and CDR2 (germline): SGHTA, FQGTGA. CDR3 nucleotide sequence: TGTGCCAGCAGCACTAGCGTAGGGGAGACCCAGTACTTC. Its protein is CASSTSVGETQYF. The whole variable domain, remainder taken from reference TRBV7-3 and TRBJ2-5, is GAGVSQTPSNKVTEKGKYVELRCDPISGHTALYWYRQSLGQGPEFLIYFQGTGAADDSGLPNDRFFAVRPEGSVSTLKIQRTERGDSAVYLCASSTSVGETQYFGPGTRLLVL.

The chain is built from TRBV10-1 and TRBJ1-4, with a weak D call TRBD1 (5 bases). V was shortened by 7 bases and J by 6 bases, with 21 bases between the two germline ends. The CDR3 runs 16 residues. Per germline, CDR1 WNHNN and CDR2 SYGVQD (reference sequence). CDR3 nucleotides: TGCGCCAGCAAGGGGAACCCCCTGCTTGTAGATGAAAAACTGTTTTTT. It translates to CASKGNPLLVDEKLFF.

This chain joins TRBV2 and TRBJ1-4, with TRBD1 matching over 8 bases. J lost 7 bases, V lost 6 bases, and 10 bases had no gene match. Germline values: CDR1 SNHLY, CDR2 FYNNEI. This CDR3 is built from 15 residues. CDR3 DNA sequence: TGTGCCAGCAGCAAGACAGGGGCGTCGGGTGAAAAACTGTTTTTT. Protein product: CASSKTGASGEKLFF.